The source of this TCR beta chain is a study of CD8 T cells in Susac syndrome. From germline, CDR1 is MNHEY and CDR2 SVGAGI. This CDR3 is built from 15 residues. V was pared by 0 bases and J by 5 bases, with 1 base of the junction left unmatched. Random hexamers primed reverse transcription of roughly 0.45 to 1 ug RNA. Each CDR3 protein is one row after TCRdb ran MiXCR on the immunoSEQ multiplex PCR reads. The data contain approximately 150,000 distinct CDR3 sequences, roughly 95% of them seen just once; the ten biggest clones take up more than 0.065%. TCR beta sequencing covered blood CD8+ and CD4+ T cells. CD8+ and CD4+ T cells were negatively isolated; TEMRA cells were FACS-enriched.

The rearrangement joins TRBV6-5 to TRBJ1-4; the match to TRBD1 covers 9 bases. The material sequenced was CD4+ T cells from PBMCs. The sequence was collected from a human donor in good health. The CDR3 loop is CASSYSGQGNEKLFF. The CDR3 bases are TGTGCCAGCAGTTACTCGGGACAGGGAAATGAAAAACTGTTTTTT.